This note documents a single TCR beta chain sequence. Its antigen is not identified. These data are taken from a study of T cell responses to AZD1222 COVID-19 vaccine. Trimming left V 4 bases short and J 5 bases short, with 17 bases between. Germline V gives CDR1 SGHNT, CDR2 YENEEA. This CDR3 spans 15 amino acids. The table came from immunoSEQ multiplex PCR; TCRdb's copy has only in-frame clones and leaves some out. The table lists roughly 150,000 clones, roughly 88% of them singletons. The study's findings and limits: None of the repertoires were sampled until the peak T cell response had passed.

The source is an adult in good health. Sequenced here: peripheral blood, sampled on day 0 of MenACWY control vaccination. V is TRBV11-3 and J is TRBJ2-5; D unclear. CDR3 sequence: CASSSPITPRETQYF. DNA of the CDR3: TGTGCCAGCAGCTCCCCAATAACCCCGCGGGAGACCCAGTACTTC.